This is a list of T cell receptor beta chains from one sample in a study of blood T cell repertoires in COVID-19. Using immunoSEQ multiplex PCR, the repertoire was profiled, and TCRdb retains in-frame clones only, with some absent. The repertoire has fewer than 200,000 clones, approximately 82% of them found once; the top ten carry about 20%. The sequencing input was peripheral blood. The receptor set was obtained from a woman at least 80 years old with acute or convalescent COVID-19. Both conserved end residues are part of each CDR3. Each record gives: CDR3 length, J gene, clone size, V gene, D gene, CDR3 protein, CDR3 DNA. A D gene is named only where the DNA matches it firmly. Expanded clones get a size class; other rows say once, few or many, or leave the size out.

len: 13
j_gene: TRBJ1-1
abundance: NA
v_gene: TRBV6-2/TRBV6-3
d_gene: NA
CDR3aa: CASSFGRGTEAFF
CDR3nt: TGTGCCAGCAGTTTCGGACGCGGGACTGAAGCTTTCTTT

len: 15
j_gene: TRBJ2-2
abundance: NA
v_gene: TRBV5-1
d_gene: NA
CDR3aa: CASSSPGAGERELFF
CDR3nt: TGCGCCAGCAGCTCCCCGGGAGCCGGGGAACGGGAGCTGTTTTTT

len: 15
j_gene: TRBJ1-1
abundance: NA
v_gene: TRBV30
d_gene: NA
CDR3aa: CAWSVPRARDTEAFF
CDR3nt: TGTGCCTGGAGTGTACCGAGGGCGAGAGACACTGAAGCTTTCTTT

len: 11
j_gene: TRBJ2-1
abundance: NA
v_gene: TRBV9
d_gene: NA
CDR3aa: CASSVADEQFF
CDR3nt: TGTGCCAGCAGCGTAGCCGATGAGCAGTTCTTC

len: 18
j_gene: TRBJ2-3
abundance: NA
v_gene: TRBV7-9
d_gene: TRBD2
CDR3aa: CASSPSGGTSGRTDTQYF
CDR3nt: TGTGCCAGCAGCCCATCCGGTGGGACTAGCGGACGCACAGATACGCAGTATTTT

len: 16
j_gene: TRBJ1-5
abundance: NA
v_gene: TRBV5-1
d_gene: TRBD1
CDR3aa: CASSYSDRPSNQPQHF
CDR3nt: TGCGCCAGCAGCTATTCGGACAGGCCTAGCAATCAGCCCCAGCATTTT

len: 15
j_gene: TRBJ2-3
abundance: NA
v_gene: TRBV7-9
d_gene: TRBD1
CDR3aa: CASSLGRTGADTQYF
CDR3nt: TGTGCCAGCAGCTTAGGAAGGACAGGGGCAGATACGCAGTATTTT

len: 15
j_gene: TRBJ2-1
abundance: once
v_gene: TRBV3-1/TRBV3-2
d_gene: NA
CDR3aa: CASSQFPPADNEQFF
CDR3nt: TGTGCCAGCAGCCAATTCCCCCCGGCGGACAATGAGCAGTTCTTC

len: 14
j_gene: TRBJ1-3
abundance: NA
v_gene: TRBV7-9
d_gene: NA
CDR3aa: CASSRVSSGNTIYF
CDR3nt: TGTGCCAGCAGCAGGGTCTCCTCTGGAAACACCATATATTTT

len: 13
j_gene: TRBJ1-2
abundance: NA
v_gene: TRBV7-2
d_gene: TRBD1
CDR3aa: CASSSGQGYGYTF
CDR3nt: TGTGCCAGCAGCTCCGGACAGGGGTATGGCTACACCTTC

len: 16
j_gene: TRBJ1-4
abundance: NA
v_gene: TRBV4-2
d_gene: NA
CDR3aa: CASSQDGDSRYEKLFF
CDR3nt: TGTGCCAGCAGCCAAGATGGAGACTCTAGATACGAAAAACTGTTTTTT

len: 15
j_gene: TRBJ2-7
abundance: NA
v_gene: TRBV14
d_gene: NA
CDR3aa: CASSQDRTDFYEQYF
CDR3nt: TGTGCCAGCAGCCAAGATAGGACAGATTTCTACGAGCAGTACTTC

len: 15
j_gene: TRBJ1-5
abundance: NA
v_gene: TRBV7-2
d_gene: NA
CDR3aa: CASSLSPYSNQPQHF
CDR3nt: TGTGCCAGCAGCTTATCCCCCTATAGCAATCAGCCCCAGCATTTT

len: 14
j_gene: TRBJ2-7
abundance: NA
v_gene: TRBV2
d_gene: TRBD2
CDR3aa: CASAPTLAQRDLYF
CDR3nt: TGTGCCAGCGCGCCTACACTAGCGCAACGGGACCTGTACTTC

len: 15
j_gene: TRBJ1-2
abundance: NA
v_gene: TRBV2
d_gene: NA
CDR3aa: CASRDTTAPWGGYTF
CDR3nt: TGTGCCAGCAGGGATACGACAGCCCCCTGGGGAGGCTACACCTTC

len: 13
j_gene: TRBJ1-4
abundance: NA
v_gene: TRBV29-1
d_gene: TRBD1
CDR3aa: CSVEGQGDEKLFF
CDR3nt: TGCAGCGTTGAGGGTCAGGGGGATGAAAAACTGTTTTTT

len: 14
j_gene: TRBJ2-2
abundance: NA
v_gene: TRBV5-1
d_gene: NA
CDR3aa: CASSLGVETGELFF
CDR3nt: TGCGCCAGCAGCTTGGGAGTTGAAACCGGGGAGCTGTTTTTT

len: 15
j_gene: TRBJ2-6
abundance: NA
v_gene: TRBV5-6
d_gene: NA
CDR3aa: CASSLGASGANVLTF
CDR3nt: TGTGCCAGCAGCTTGGGGGCCTCTGGGGCCAACGTCCTGACTTTC

len: 13
j_gene: TRBJ1-4
abundance: NA
v_gene: TRBV18
d_gene: NA
CDR3aa: CASSGINNEKLFF
CDR3nt: TGTGCCAGCTCCGGGATAAATAATGAAAAACTGTTTTTT

len: 13
j_gene: TRBJ1-2
abundance: NA
v_gene: TRBV19
d_gene: NA
CDR3aa: CASSIPGEYGYTF
CDR3nt: TGTGCCAGTAGTATTCCAGGGGAATATGGCTACACCTTC

len: 14
j_gene: TRBJ1-2
abundance: NA
v_gene: TRBV19
d_gene: TRBD1
CDR3aa: CASRQTGVRYGYTF
CDR3nt: TGTGCCAGTAGGCAGACAGGGGTGAGATATGGCTACACCTTC

len: 14
j_gene: TRBJ2-1
abundance: NA
v_gene: TRBV6-5
d_gene: NA
CDR3aa: CASSPLDSSNEQFF
CDR3nt: TGTGCCAGCAGCCCCCTCGACAGTTCCAATGAGCAGTTCTTC

len: 15
j_gene: TRBJ2-7
abundance: NA
v_gene: TRBV7-2
d_gene: TRBD2
CDR3aa: CASSSRLAGAHEQYF
CDR3nt: TGTGCCAGCAGCTCGAGACTAGCGGGAGCCCACGAGCAGTACTTC

len: 17
j_gene: TRBJ2-1
abundance: NA
v_gene: TRBV11-3
d_gene: TRBD2
CDR3aa: CASSPGYGLAGDNEQFF
CDR3nt: TGTGCCAGCAGCCCCGGGTATGGACTAGCGGGAGACAATGAGCAGTTCTTC

len: 12
j_gene: TRBJ1-2
abundance: NA
v_gene: TRBV24-1
d_gene: NA
CDR3aa: CATSDPGYGYTF
CDR3nt: TGTGCCACCAGTGATCCGGGCTATGGCTACACCTTC

len: 15
j_gene: TRBJ2-5
abundance: NA
v_gene: TRBV5-1
d_gene: TRBD2
CDR3aa: CASSVGTSGRETQYF
CDR3nt: TGCGCCAGCAGCGTCGGGACTAGCGGGAGAGAGACCCAGTACTTC

len: 14
j_gene: TRBJ1-1
abundance: NA
v_gene: TRBV25-1
d_gene: NA
CDR3aa: CASSEWSEEPEAFF
CDR3nt: TGTGCCAGCAGTGAGTGGTCGGAGGAACCTGAAGCTTTCTTT

len: 13
j_gene: TRBJ1-1
abundance: NA
v_gene: TRBV3-1/TRBV3-2
d_gene: NA
CDR3aa: CASSRSSNTEAFF
CDR3nt: TGTGCCAGCAGCCGTTCGTCGAACACTGAAGCTTTCTTT

len: 16
j_gene: TRBJ1-6
abundance: NA
v_gene: TRBV4-3
d_gene: NA
CDR3aa: CASSQGSRGSNSPLHF
CDR3nt: TGCGCCAGCAGCCAAGGTTCAAGGGGTAGTAATTCACCCCTCCACTTT

len: 18
j_gene: TRBJ1-2
abundance: once
v_gene: TRBV3-1/TRBV3-2
d_gene: TRBD1
CDR3aa: CASSQVQGQGSSNYGYTF
CDR3nt: TGTGCCAGCAGCCAAGTTCAAGGACAGGGGTCTTCAAACTATGGCTACACCTTC

len: 15
j_gene: TRBJ2-1
abundance: NA
v_gene: TRBV5-1
d_gene: TRBD2
CDR3aa: CASSLVGTSDNEQFF
CDR3nt: TGCGCCAGCAGCTTGGTCGGGACTAGCGACAATGAGCAGTTCTTC

len: 16
j_gene: TRBJ1-2
abundance: once
v_gene: TRBV19
d_gene: TRBD1
CDR3aa: CASSDRGARPDYGYTF
CDR3nt: TGTGCCAGTAGCGACAGGGGCGCGCGACCTGACTATGGCTACACCTTC

len: 16
j_gene: TRBJ2-2
abundance: few
v_gene: TRBV9
d_gene: TRBD2
CDR3aa: CASRLAGDRDTGELFF
CDR3nt: TGTGCCAGCAGGCTAGCGGGAGATCGCGACACCGGGGAGCTGTTTTTT

len: 11
j_gene: TRBJ1-2
abundance: NA
v_gene: TRBV7-9
d_gene: NA
CDR3aa: CASSFLNGYTF
CDR3nt: TGTGCCAGCAGCTTTTTAAATGGCTACACCTTC

len: 15
j_gene: TRBJ1-1
abundance: NA
v_gene: TRBV6-2/TRBV6-3
d_gene: TRBD1
CDR3aa: CASSSPGTGITEAFF
CDR3nt: TGTGCCAGCAGCAGTCCCGGGACAGGGATCACTGAAGCTTTCTTT

len: 15
j_gene: TRBJ1-1
abundance: NA
v_gene: TRBV18
d_gene: TRBD1
CDR3aa: CASSPQGALNTEAFF
CDR3nt: TGTGCCAGCTCACCACAGGGGGCTCTGAACACTGAAGCTTTCTTT

len: 13
j_gene: TRBJ2-7
abundance: NA
v_gene: TRBV29-1
d_gene: NA
CDR3aa: CSVLLPVSYEQYF
CDR3nt: TGCAGCGTGCTCTTGCCAGTCTCCTACGAGCAGTACTTC

len: 16
j_gene: TRBJ2-6
abundance: NA
v_gene: TRBV11-2
d_gene: NA
CDR3aa: CASSSGVKLGANVLTF
CDR3nt: TGTGCCAGCAGCTCGGGGGTAAAACTTGGGGCCAACGTCCTGACTTTC

len: 17
j_gene: TRBJ2-1
abundance: NA
v_gene: TRBV7-2
d_gene: TRBD2
CDR3aa: CASSLGFRGRAYNEQFF
CDR3nt: TGTGCCAGCAGCTTAGGTTTTCGCGGGAGAGCCTACAATGAGCAGTTCTTC

len: 14
j_gene: TRBJ1-1
abundance: NA
v_gene: TRBV10-3
d_gene: NA
CDR3aa: CAISEFFTGTEAFF
CDR3nt: TGTGCCATCAGTGAGTTCTTTACGGGCACTGAAGCTTTCTTT